The 28 T cell receptor beta chains below come from one sample, sequenced in a study of OX40 agonist ivuxolimab in advanced cancers. The library was made by the immunoSEQ multiplex PCR assay. TCRdb limited this immuneACCESS table to in-frame rearrangements with V and J called. A share of clones is missing; checked studies link under half to unresolved V genes, and the rest is unexplained. Present in this sample are nearly 50,000 clones, approximately 90% of which were seen just once. The ten largest clones take up roughly 48% of the sample. Specimen: CD4+ or CD8+ T cells sorted from blood, collected in a trial of the OX40 agonist ivuxolimab. The receptors here all came from an adult with an advanced solid tumor such as melanoma, head and neck, liver or kidney cancer.

This clone appeared a few times. J is TRBJ1-2 and V is TRBV7-9; 7 bases agree with TRBD1. This CDR3 spans 10 amino acids. V shed 8 bases, J shed 6 bases, and the junction held 0 bases outside the gene matches. Germline V gene data show CDR1 as SEHNR and CDR2 as FQNEAQ (reference sequence). The CDR3 protein is CASGTDGYTF. The CDR3, as DNA: TGTGCCAGCGGGACAGATGGCTACACCTTC.

The chain has TRBV5-1 and TRBJ2-7; 9 bases agree with TRBD1. Germline CDR1 reads SGHRS; CDR2 reads YFSETQ. This CDR3 has 11 amino acids. With 5 bases clipped from V and 6 bases from J, the junction kept 0 bases outside the gene matches. CDR3 sequence: CASRTGGEQYF. The DNA of the CDR3 is TGCGCCAGCAGGACAGGGGGCGAGCAGTACTTC.

The J gene is TRBJ2-5, the V gene TRBV29-1; TRBD1 matches 7 bases. The end of the DNA is better explained by TRBJ2-7, so the J call may be wrong. Germline V gene data show CDR1 as SQVTM and CDR2 as ANQGSEA. The CDR3 is made up of 14 amino acids. CDR3 DNA sequence: TGCAGCGTTGTAAGGACAGGTAAAACCTACGAGCAGTACTTC. Translation: CSVVRTGKTYEQYF.

This chain links TRBV7-9 with TRBJ2-1; 7 positions agree with TRBD1. Germline V gene lookup returns CDR1 SEHNR and CDR2 FQNEAQ (reference sequence). J was trimmed by 8 bases and V by 5 bases; bases with no gene match: 3. The CDR3 length is 12 residues. CDR3 nucleotides: TGTGCCAGCAGCCGACAGGGAGATGAGCAGTTCTTC. This codes for CASSRQGDEQFF.

The CDR3: CASSDRSTYEQYF. The CDR3 DNA sequence: TGTGCCAGCAGCGACAGGAGTACCTACGAGCAGTACTTC. V and J are TRBV28 and TRBJ2-7; a weak D match, TRBD1 (6 bases). This CDR3 spans 13 amino acids. From germline, CDR1 is MDHEN and CDR2 SYDVKM. V gave up 6 bases and J gave up 2 bases, with 11 bases separating them.

The V gene is TRBV9, the J gene TRBJ1-6, with a possible D match to TRBD1 (6 bases). Germline lookup yields CDR1 SGDLS and CDR2 YYNGEE. The CDR3 totals 13 residues. The CDR3 spells CASEGGNNSPLHF. The CDR3 DNA reads as TGTGCATCGGAGGGGGGAAATAATTCACCCCTCCACTTT. Full variable domain (outside the CDR3, taken from reference TRBV9 and TRBJ1-6): DSGVTQTPKHLITATGQRVTLRCSPRSGDLSVYWYQQSLDQGLQFLIQYYNGEERAKGNILERFSAQQFPDLHSELNLSSLELGDSALYFCASEGGNNSPLHFGNGTRLTVT.

V is TRBV2 and J is TRBJ2-7, with no clear D. V shed 4 bases and J shed 2 bases, with 15 bases lying between them. The germline gives CDR1 SNHLY, CDR2 FYNNEI. This CDR3 comprises 15 residues. The CDR3 protein is CASSVSDVAPYEQYF. In nucleotides, the CDR3 is TGTGCCAGCAGTGTTTCCGATGTGGCCCCCTACGAGCAGTACTTC. Full variable domain (remainder filled in from reference TRBV2 and TRBJ2-7): EPEVTQTPSHQVTQMGQEVILRCVPISNHLYFYWYRQILGQKVEFLVSFYNNEISEKSEIFDDQFSVERPDGSNFTLKIRSTKLEDSAMYFCASSVSDVAPYEQYFGPGTRLTVT.

The gene calls are TRBV25-1 and TRBJ2-2; tentatively, D is TRBD2 (6 bases). The CDR3 has 16 amino acids. From germline, CDR1 is MGHDK and CDR2 SYGVNS. Trimming pared 1 base from V and 5 bases from J, leaving 14 bases between. CDR3 coding DNA: TGTGCCAGCAGTGAATCGCTCCTAGCGCAAACCGGGGAGCTGTTTTTT. It is translated as CASSESLLAQTGELFF.

By sample share, this clone is medium-sized (0.01 to 0.1%). V and J are TRBV7-9 and TRBJ1-2; no clear D gene. This CDR3 is 12 amino acids long. Between the trimmed V and J ends, which lost 2 bases and 4 bases, there was a span of 5 bases. CDR1 SEHNR and CDR2 FQNEAQ come from the germline V gene (reference sequence). CDR3 bases: TGTGCCAGCAGCTTAAACAGCTATGGCTACACCTTC. This encodes CASSLNSYGYTF.

V is TRBV20-1 and J is TRBJ1-1; D gene unclear. Germline CDR1 and CDR2: DFQATT and SNEGSKA (reference sequence). The CDR3 extends over 11 amino acids. The CDR3 protein is CSFSQPPEAFF. DNA of the CDR3: TGCAGCTTTTCACAGCCGCCCGAAGCTTTCTTT.

Only one count was recorded for this clone. The chain recombines TRBV6-5 with TRBJ2-6; possibly TRBD1 or TRBD2 for D (6 bases each). This CDR3 is built from 15 residues. The germline V gene has CDR1 MNHEY and CDR2 SVGAGI. CDR3 coding DNA: TGTGGAAGAGGAAAAGGGACATCCAAAGGGGGGGTCCTGACTTTC. It encodes CGRGKGTSKGGVLTF.

A few counts support this clone. The chain joins TRBV29-1 to TRBJ1-1, with 8 bases fitting TRBD1. The CDR3 runs 13 residues. Germline V gives CDR1 SQVTM, CDR2 ANQGSEA. With 7 bases clipped from V and 1 base from J, the junction kept 5 bases outside the gene matches. The CDR3 sequence: CSEVGQGNTEAFF. The CDR3 DNA is TGCAGCGAGGTTGGACAGGGGAACACTGAAGCTTTCTTT.

This chain uses TRBV28 with TRBJ2-7; 7 nucleotides line up with TRBD2. The germline V gene has CDR1 MDHEN and CDR2 SYDVKM. The CDR3 spans 16 residues. Germline trimming cut 7 bases from V and 1 base from J; bases unmatched to any gene: 13. This chain's CDR3 is CASKYFGAGKSYEQYF. In DNA form, the CDR3 reads TGTGCCAGCAAATATTTCGGAGCGGGGAAGTCCTACGAGCAGTACTTC.

This chain uses TRBV7-2 with TRBJ2-5; no firm D call. The CDR3 consists of 16 residues. The V end was cut by 5 bases, the J end by 1 base, with 17 bases between. Germline values: CDR1 SGHTA, CDR2 FQGNSA. The DNA for the CDR3 is TGTGCCAGCAGCCCCCTGCCGTTCGGAATCCAAGAGACCCAGTACTTC. Encoded protein: CASSPLPFGIQETQYF.

The gene calls are TRBV11-2 and TRBJ2-7, with a tentative D call TRBD1 (7 bases). CDR1 is SGHAT, CDR2 FQNNGV, per germline. CDR3 length equals 13 residues. V was cut by 3 bases and J by 7 bases, with 13 bases left in between. The CDR3 DNA is TGTGCCAGCAGCTTCCACAGGGGACTTGAGCAGTACTTC. Its protein is CASSFHRGLEQYF.

The chain joins TRBV13 to TRBJ1-6, with D perhaps TRBD1 (5 bases). Germline V lookup: CDR1 PRHDT, CDR2 FYEKMQ (reference sequence). Trimming stripped 8 bases from V and 7 bases from J, with 21 bases between. The CDR3 spans 16 residues. The CDR3 nucleotides are TGTGCCAGCTCAGCACAACCCACGGGGGGGAATTCACCCCTCCACTTT. Its protein product is CASSAQPTGGNSPLHF.

The chain joins TRBV4-3 to TRBJ2-5, with unresolved D. Germline V gives CDR1 LGHNA, CDR2 YSLEER. V gave up 0 bases and J gave up 3 bases, with 11 bases separating them. The CDR3 spans 15 residues. Here the CDR3 DNA reads TGCGCCAGCAGCCAAGAAAATAGAGGAGAAGAGACCCAGTACTTC. Protein product: CASSQENRGEETQYF.

This chain connects TRBV7-8 to TRBJ2-5; TRBD2 matches 7 bases. The V gene's germline CDR1 is SGHVS and CDR2 FQNEAQ. Trimming at V came to 5 bases and at J to 2 bases, leaving 5 bases not matched to a gene. This CDR3 is built from 14 residues. CDR3 DNA: TGTGCCAGCAGCGCCGGGACTATACAAGAGACCCAGTACTTC. This codes for CASSAGTIQETQYF.

Details on this clone: This sample also contains other DNA sequences that code for the same CDR3. The genes are TRBV9 and TRBJ2-2; the D gene is possibly TRBD1 (5 bases). Germline CDR1 SGDLS, CDR2 YYNGEE. V dropped 0 bases and J dropped 1 base, with 10 bases sitting between them. CDR3 length equals 16 residues. Here the CDR3 DNA reads TGTGCCAGCAGCGTAGGAACAGGCCAGAACACCGGGGAGCTGTTTTTT. Encoded protein: CASSVGTGQNTGELFF.

The chain has TRBV13 and TRBJ2-1; the D call may be TRBD1 or TRBD2 (5 bases each). The germline V and J ends were trimmed by 4 bases and 5 bases, with 12 bases remaining between them. Germline assignment: CDR1 PRHDT and CDR2 FYEKMQ (reference sequence). This CDR3 contains 14 residues. The CDR3 DNA follows: TGTGCCAGCAGCTCCCGGGACGTCAACAATGAGCAGTTCTTC. As protein: CASSSRDVNNEQFF. The complete variable domain, with remaining parts taken from reference TRBV13 and TRBJ2-1, reads AAGVIQSPRHLIKEKRETATLKCYPIPRHDTVYWYQQGPGQDPQFLISFYEKMQSDKGSIPDRFSAQQFSDYHSELNMSSLELGDSALYFCASSSRDVNNEQFFGPGTRLTVL.

This chain uses TRBV7-9 with TRBJ2-2; D is unresolved. Trimming pared 1 base from V and 7 bases from J, leaving 7 bases between. The CDR3 totals 13 residues. Germline V gives CDR1 SEHNR, CDR2 FQNEAQ (reference sequence). CDR3 DNA: TGTGCCAGCAGCTTAGGGGGAATCGGGGAGCTGTTTTTT. Protein product: CASSLGGIGELFF.

A note on this clone: Other DNA sequences within the sample encode an identical CDR3. The chain has TRBV9 and TRBJ2-2, with 8 bases aligning to TRBD1. The CDR3 has 16 amino acids. V trimming: 2 bases; J trimming: 1 base; junction bases outside the gene matches: 4. CDR1 and CDR2 from the germline V gene are SGDLS and YYNGEE. The CDR3 spells CASSVGTGQNTGELFF. The CDR3 DNA is TGTGCCAGCAGCGTCGGGACAGGCCAGAACACCGGGGAGCTGTTTTTT.

The chain links TRBV4-3 to TRBJ2-5; the D is unclear. This CDR3 comprises 14 residues. Germline V gives CDR1 LGHNA, CDR2 YSLEER. The V end was cut by 0 bases, the J end by 4 bases, with 9 bases between. The CDR3 here is CASSQDLATETQYF. In DNA form, the CDR3 reads TGCGCCAGCAGCCAAGATCTCGCTACAGAGACCCAGTACTTC.

The rearrangement links TRBV5-1 to TRBJ2-1, with 13 bases matching TRBD2. The germline V gene encodes CDR1 SGHRS and CDR2 YFSETQ. CDR3 length equals 17 residues. Unmatched junction bases numbered 5, after V lost 4 bases and J lost 1 base. The CDR3 DNA reads as TGCGCCAGCAGCCTGGGGACTAGCGGGGCGTCCTACAATGAGCAGTTCTTC. This sequence encodes CASSLGTSGASYNEQFF.

The rearrangement uses TRBV4-1 and TRBJ2-7, with D perhaps TRBD1 or TRBD2 (5 bases each). CDR1 MGHRA and CDR2 YSYEKL come from the germline V gene. Trimming left V 0 bases short and J 4 bases short, with 7 bases between. The CDR3 totals 13 residues. CDR3 in amino acids: CASSQDWGYEQYF. Written as DNA, the CDR3 is TGCGCCAGCAGCCAAGATTGGGGGTACGAGCAGTACTTC.

The chain uses TRBV6-5 and TRBJ2-1; TRBD2 matches at 10 bases. The CDR3 runs 15 residues. Germline loops: CDR1 MNHEY, CDR2 SVGAGI. Trimming at V came to 5 bases and at J to 0 bases, leaving 1 base not matched to a gene. The DNA for the CDR3 is TGTGCCAGCAGTCTAGCGGGGGCCTCCTACAATGAGCAGTTCTTC. Translating it yields CASSLAGASYNEQFF.

The gene calls are TRBV9 and TRBJ1-2, with 9 bases fitting TRBD1. CDR1 and CDR2 from the germline V gene are SGDLS and YYNGEE. The CDR3 is made up of 11 amino acids. V lost 3 bases and J lost 14; bases outside the gene matches: 5. The CDR3 region has the DNA TGTGCCAGCAGCGGGGACAGGGTAAAAACCTTC. Translating gives CASSGDRVKTF.

The chain joins TRBV18 to TRBJ2-7; a possible D gene is TRBD2 (7 bases). The length of the CDR3 is 15 residues. V lost 0 bases to trimming and J lost 0 bases, with 9 bases between them. Germline V gene lookup returns CDR1 KGHSH and CDR2 LQKENI. The DNA for the CDR3 is TGTGCCAGCTCACCACCGGGGGGGCCCTCCTACGAGCAGTACTTC. This encodes CASSPPGGPSYEQYF.